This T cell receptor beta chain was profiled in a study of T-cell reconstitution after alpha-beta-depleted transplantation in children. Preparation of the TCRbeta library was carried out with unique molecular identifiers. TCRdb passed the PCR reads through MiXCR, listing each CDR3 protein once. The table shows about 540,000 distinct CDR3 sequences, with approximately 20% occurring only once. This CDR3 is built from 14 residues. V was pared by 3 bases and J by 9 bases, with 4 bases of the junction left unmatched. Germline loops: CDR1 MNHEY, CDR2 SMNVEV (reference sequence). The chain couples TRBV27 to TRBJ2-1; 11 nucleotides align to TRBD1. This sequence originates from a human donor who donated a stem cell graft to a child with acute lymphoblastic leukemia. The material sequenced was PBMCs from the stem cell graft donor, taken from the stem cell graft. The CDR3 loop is CASSFLGQGVEQFF. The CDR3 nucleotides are TGTGCCAGCAGTTTTCTGGGACAGGGGGTTGAGCAGTTCTTC.